The 21 T cell receptor beta chains below come from one sample, sequenced in a study of cytomegalovirus exposure and HLA in healthy donors. The PCR contained 60 Vbeta and 13 Jbeta primers. The data were produced by immunoSEQ multiplex PCR, yet TCRdb's version contains in-frame clones alone and is incomplete. The sample records 170,000 or so clones, 80% being singletons. Sequencing was carried out using PBMCs. The source is a man aged 35 to 55 in good health and CMV-seronegative.

This clone came up a few times. This chain joins TRBV21-1 and TRBJ1-2; the table calls TRBD1, which could not be checked here. TRBV21-1 is assigned pseudogene status. The CDR3 is made up of 16 amino acids. The CDR3 DNA follows: TGTGCCAGCAGCAACGGGGACAGGGCGGCGAACTATGGCTACACCTTC. Translating gives CASSNGDRAANYGYTF.

The J gene is TRBJ2-1, the V gene TRBV5-1; weak D call: TRBD2 (5 bases). The CDR3 has 12 amino acids. V was clipped by 4 bases and J by 9 bases, with 11 bases between them. The germline CDR1 and CDR2 sequences are SGHRS and YFSETQ. CDR3 nucleotide sequence: TGCGCCAGCAGCCCAGATCGGGGTGAGCAGTTCTTC. Protein sequence: CASSPDRGEQFF.

This clone has only one observation. This chain connects TRBV7-9 to TRBJ1-5; tentative D call: TRBD1 (5 bases). The CDR3 totals 12 residues. Germline CDR1 SEHNR, CDR2 FQNEAQ (reference sequence). Trimming pared 5 bases from V and 6 bases from J, leaving 8 bases between. CDR3 sequence reads: CASSAGGQPQHF. In DNA, the CDR3 is TGTGCCAGCAGCGCCGGGGGTCAGCCCCAGCATTTT.

This clone was seen only once. The rearrangement uses TRBV9 and TRBJ2-3; D is possibly TRBD1 (5 bases). CDR1 and CDR2 from the germline V gene are SGDLS and YYNGEE. This CDR3 has 14 residues. The V gene lost 0 bases and the J gene lost 2 bases, with 7 bases spanning the gap. The CDR3 region has the DNA TGTGCCAGCAGCGTAGGACAGTACACAGATACGCAGTATTTT. Its translation: CASSVGQYTDTQYF.

The genes are TRBV6-5 and TRBJ2-2, with D possibly matching TRBD1 (5 bases). V was pared by 6 bases and J by 6 bases, with 11 bases between. This CDR3 region has 13 residues. Germline CDR1 reads MNHEY; CDR2 reads SVGAGI. CDR3 nucleotide sequence: TGTGCCAGCAGCCCAGGGTGGGCCGGGGAGCTGTTTTTT. Encoded protein: CASSPGWAGELFF.

The chain links TRBV27 to TRBJ2-7; perhaps TRBD1 as D (6 bases). The CDR3 totals 14 residues. V was shortened by 4 bases and J by 2 bases, with 12 bases between the two germline ends. Germline V lookup: CDR1 MNHEY, CDR2 SMNVEV (reference sequence). The CDR3: CASSSTGSPYEQYF. CDR3 DNA sequence: TGTGCCAGCAGTTCTACAGGGTCTCCCTACGAGCAGTACTTC.

J is TRBJ2-7 and V is TRBV18; D is undetermined. Trimming took 4 bases from V and 2 from J, leaving 12 bases between them. CDR1 is KGHSH, CDR2 LQKENI, per germline. This CDR3 is 14 amino acids long. CDR3 protein: CASSQTLQTYEQYF. Here the CDR3 DNA reads TGTGCCAGCTCACAGACCTTACAGACCTACGAGCAGTACTTC. The whole variable domain, filled in from reference TRBV18 and TRBJ2-7, reads NAGVMQNPRHLVRRRGQEARLRCSPMKGHSHVYWYRQLPEEGLKFMVYLQKENIIDESGMPKERFSAEFPKEGPSILRIQQVVRGDSAAYFCASSQTLQTYEQYFGPGTRLTVT.

The J gene is TRBJ2-1, the V gene TRBV4-2; 9 nucleotides agree with TRBD2. V shed 1 base, J shed 7 bases, and the junction held 8 bases outside the gene matches. CDR3 length equals 16 residues. CDR1 and CDR2 from the germline V gene are LGHNA and YNFKEQ. CDR3 coding DNA: TGTGCCAGCAGCCAAGGGTCTCTAGCGGGGAGGAATGAGCAGTTCTTC. Translating it yields CASSQGSLAGRNEQFF.

The chain recombines TRBV27 with TRBJ1-3; unclear D gene. Between the trimmed V and J ends, which lost 6 bases and 0 bases, there was a span of 6 bases. Looked up from germline, CDR1 is MNHEY and CDR2 is SMNVEV (reference sequence). The CDR3 contains 13 residues. The CDR3 spells CASRLSSGNTIYF. The CDR3 DNA is TGTGCCAGCAGACTTAGCTCTGGAAACACCATATATTTT.

In this sample, this clone turned up once. The chain employs TRBV7-8 and TRBJ1-1; a possible D gene is TRBD1 (6 bases). Germline values: CDR1 SGHVS, CDR2 FQNEAQ. This CDR3 is built from 14 residues. V dropped 6 bases and J dropped 3 bases, with 14 bases sitting between them. The CDR3 sequence: CASRMGGLDTEAFF. CDR3 DNA: TGTGCCAGCAGGATGGGGGGGCTTGACACTGAAGCTTTCTTT.

V gene TRBV9 combines with J gene TRBJ1-5; D perhaps matches TRBD1 (5 bases). V dropped 2 bases and J dropped 5 bases, with 8 bases sitting between them. This CDR3 spans 13 amino acids. Germline values: CDR1 SGDLS, CDR2 YYNGEE. The CDR3 DNA is TGTGCCAGCAGCGTTGGGGGGTATCAGCCCCAGCATTTT. Its protein is CASSVGGYQPQHF.

This clone has a single count. The chain has TRBV29-1 and TRBJ1-1; no definite D call. The V end was cut by 7 bases, the J end by 4 bases, with 16 bases between. The CDR3 spans 13 residues. CDR1 and CDR2 (germline): SQVTM, ANQGSEA. The DNA for the CDR3 is TGCAGCGGACGCTGGGGAGAGGGCACTGAAGCTTTCTTT. Protein: CSGRWGEGTEAFF.

V usage is TRBV6-1 and J usage is TRBJ2-7; 8 bases match TRBD1. The CDR3 extends over 14 amino acids. Trimming at V came to 6 bases and at J to 1 base, leaving 5 bases not matched to a gene. Germline V lookup: CDR1 MNHNS, CDR2 SASEGT. CDR3 sequence: CASSRQGLSYEQYF. The CDR3 DNA reads TGTGCCAGCAGCCGACAGGGGTTATCCTACGAGCAGTACTTC.

A single count supports this clone. The chain is built from TRBV5-1 and TRBJ1-1; 8 nucleotides line up with TRBD1. CDR3 length: 17 amino acids. With V trimmed by 3 bases and J by 4 bases, 14 bases remained unmatched. From germline, CDR1 is SGHRS and CDR2 YFSETQ. In DNA form, the CDR3 reads TGCGCCAGCAGCTCCCTCACCTATGGACAGGGTGGCACTGAAGCTTTCTTT. It yields the protein CASSSLTYGQGGTEAFF.

The rearrangement uses TRBV7-2 and TRBJ2-5; D not resolved. The J call may be in error: the DNA end matches TRBJ2-7 better. CDR1 and CDR2 from the germline V gene are SGHTA and FQGNSA. The CDR3 covers 13 residues. The CDR3: CASSLSGYYEQYF. CDR3 nucleotides: TGTGCCAGCAGCTTGTCTGGGTACTACGAGCAGTACTTC.

As to this clone: One end of the junction varies from germline; a read error may be responsible. The rearrangement uses TRBV4-1 and TRBJ1-2, with D unresolved. The CDR3 covers 18 residues. Germline CDR1 and CDR2: MGHRA and YSYEKL. CDR3 in amino acids: CASSQAFPRRQANYGYAF. CDR3 sequence (DNA): TGCGCCAGCAGCCAAGCTTTCCCTCGACGGCAAGCTAACTATGGCTACGCCTTC.

This clone has a single count. This chain links TRBV27 with TRBJ2-3; TRBD1 might be the D (6 bases). V gave up 5 bases and J gave up 4 bases, with 16 bases separating them. The CDR3 is made up of 15 amino acids. Germline V gene sequence: CDR1 MNHEY, CDR2 SMNVEV (reference sequence). CDR3 amino acids: CASSPWTPGADTQYF. The DNA for the CDR3 is TGTGCCAGCAGTCCCTGGACACCAGGGGCAGATACGCAGTATTTT.

The chain uses TRBV2 and TRBJ1-4, with TRBD1 matching over 8 bases. This CDR3 is built from 14 residues. V was pared by 5 bases and J by 8 bases, with 7 bases of the junction left unmatched. Germline CDR1 reads SNHLY; CDR2 reads FYNNEI. The CDR3 spells CASSYQGAREKLFF. As DNA, the CDR3 is TGTGCCAGCAGTTACCAGGGGGCGCGGGAAAAACTGTTTTTT.

The chain is built from TRBV11-3 and TRBJ2-1; a weak D match, TRBD1 (8 bases). V gave up 5 bases and J gave up 9 bases, with 11 bases separating them. This CDR3 has 12 amino acids. Germline V CDR1 and CDR2: SGHNT, YENEEA. Here the CDR3 reads CASSNRGGEQFF. The CDR3 DNA is TGTGCCAGCAGCAACAGGGGGGGTGAGCAGTTCTTC.

The genes are TRBV20-1 and TRBJ1-1; maybe TRBD1 (6 bases). The CDR3 length is 11 residues. Trimming removed 5 bases from V and 3 bases from J, with 7 bases in between. Germline assignment: CDR1 DFQATT and CDR2 SNEGSKA (reference sequence). The CDR3 region is CSAYRDTEAFF. The CDR3 DNA reads TGCAGTGCTTACAGGGACACTGAAGCTTTCTTT.

The rearrangement joins TRBV7-8 to TRBJ1-6; D gene uncertain. The CDR3 sequence is 14 residues long. The germline gives CDR1 SGHVS, CDR2 FQNEAQ. Trimming took 5 bases from V and 2 from J, leaving 7 bases between them. The CDR3 nucleotides read TGTGCCAGCAGCGCGCCTACCTATAATTCACCCCTCCACTTT. This codes for CASSAPTYNSPLHF.